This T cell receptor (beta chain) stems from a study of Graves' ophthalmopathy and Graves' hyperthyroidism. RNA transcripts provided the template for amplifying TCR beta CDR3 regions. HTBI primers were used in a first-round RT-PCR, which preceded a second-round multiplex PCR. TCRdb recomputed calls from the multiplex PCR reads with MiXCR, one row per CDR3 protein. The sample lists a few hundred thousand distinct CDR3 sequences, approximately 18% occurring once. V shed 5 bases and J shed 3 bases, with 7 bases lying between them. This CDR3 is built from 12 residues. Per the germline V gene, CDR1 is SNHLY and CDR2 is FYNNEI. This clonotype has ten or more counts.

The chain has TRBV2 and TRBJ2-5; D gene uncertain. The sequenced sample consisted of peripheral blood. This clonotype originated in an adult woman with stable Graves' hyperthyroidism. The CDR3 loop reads CASSWQEETQYF. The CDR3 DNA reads TGTGCCAGCAGTTGGCAGGAAGAGACCCAGTACTTC.